These 21 T cell receptor beta chains were all obtained from the same sample, sequenced in a study of blood T cells in healthy people across ages. It was with a sample-barcoded 5' primer and a J-beta primer mix that a second PCR of roughly 6 to 11 cycles was run. TCRdb redid the calling of the 5' RACE reads with MiXCR, one entry per CDR3 protein. The sample records about 830,000 distinct CDR3 sequences, around 62% being singletons. Sequencing was performed on blood. The receptors derive from a man aged 25-45 years in good health.

V and J are TRBV7-9 and TRBJ2-1, with no clear D. CDR3 length: 13 residues. Germline V gives CDR1 SEHNR, CDR2 FQNEAQ (reference sequence). V lost 7 bases, J lost 10 bases, and 17 bases lay in between. In DNA, the CDR3 is TGTGCCAGCATCTCCCCACTCGTTCGGGAGCAGTTCTTC. It specifies CASISPLVREQFF.

Only a few counts were recorded for this clonotype. The gene calls are TRBV4-2 and TRBJ1-2; TRBD1 matches 8 bases. CDR1 is LGHNA and CDR2 is YNFKEQ in the germline V gene. The V segment lost 3 bases and the J segment 6 bases; nucleotides outside the gene matches: 9. This CDR3 spans 15 amino acids. The CDR3 reads CASSQRRGQADGYTF. The CDR3 DNA is TGTGCCAGCAGCCAGAGGCGGGGACAGGCAGATGGCTACACCTTC.

The chain employs TRBV7-9 and TRBJ1-2; D gene ambiguous. This CDR3 contains 14 residues. Per the germline V gene, CDR1 is SEHNR and CDR2 is FQNEAQ (reference sequence). Trimming shortened V by 1 base and J by 1 base, and 7 bases separated the two germline ends. The DNA of the CDR3 is TGTGCCAGCAGCTTAGGTTGGGGTAACTATGGCTACACCTTC. The encoded protein is CASSLGWGNYGYTF.

This clonotype showed up just a few times. J is TRBJ1-2 and V is TRBV20-1; D may be TRBD1 (5 bases). Per the germline V gene, CDR1 is DFQATT and CDR2 is SNEGSKA (reference sequence). Trimming removed 5 bases from V and 1 base from J, with 11 bases in between. The CDR3 is 13 amino acids. The CDR3 DNA is TGCAGTGCTGGGGCGGGGAATAACTATGGCTACACCTTC. This encodes CSAGAGNNYGYTF.

This clonotype was observed a single time. The chain combines TRBV29-1 with TRBJ1-2; D unresolved. The ends were cut back, 7 bases at V and 4 bases at J, with 16 bases in the middle. Germline CDR1 is SQVTM and CDR2 is ANQGSEA. The CDR3 extends over 13 amino acids. The chain's CDR3 is CSARSGLVYGYTF. The CDR3 DNA reads as TGCAGCGCCCGAAGTGGGTTGGTCTATGGCTACACCTTC.

The rearrangement uses TRBV20-1 and TRBJ2-1; D remains ambiguous. Germline CDR1 is DFQATT and CDR2 is SNEGSKA (reference sequence). The CDR3 has 16 residues. Trimming left V 1 base short and J 6 bases short, with 19 bases between. This chain's CDR3 is CSARGGSTWAGNEQFF. Here the CDR3 DNA reads TGCAGTGCTAGAGGGGGAAGTACCTGGGCTGGCAATGAGCAGTTCTTC.

J is TRBJ2-5 and V is TRBV6-6; TRBD2 matches 7 bases. The J call is in doubt because the DNA end fits TRBJ2-7 better. The length of the CDR3 is 14 residues. Germline V gene data show CDR1 as MNHNY and CDR2 as SVGAGI (reference sequence). This CDR3 reads CASSGSSGGYEQYF. The CDR3 region has the DNA TGTGCCAGCAGCGGGTCATCGGGGGGCTACGAGCAGTACTTC.

J is TRBJ2-3 and V is TRBV30; D remains unclear. The V gene lost 2 bases and the J gene lost 4 bases, with 10 bases spanning the gap. CDR1 is GTSNPN, CDR2 SVGIG, per germline (reference sequence). The CDR3 is made up of 13 amino acids. CDR3 in DNA: TGTGCCTGGAGTACGGCACCGGCAGATACGCAGTATTTT. Its protein is CAWSTAPADTQYF.

Details on this clonotype: Just one base apart from a much larger clone, this may be a read error. This chain connects TRBV4-2 to TRBJ2-4; no definite D call. V shed 0 bases and J shed 13 bases, with 16 bases lying between them. The CDR3 is 14 residues long. Germline CDR1 and CDR2: LGHNA and YNFKEQ. CDR3 region: CASSQDLIYNEQYF. The CDR3 DNA sequence: TGTGCCAGCAGCCAAGATCTCATCTACAATGAGCAGTACTTC.

This chain joins TRBV7-9 and TRBJ2-3; the D is unclear. Germline V CDR1 and CDR2: SEHNR, FQNEAQ (reference sequence). The V end was cut by 7 bases, the J end by 2 bases, with 7 bases between. The CDR3 loop spans 12 amino acids. CDR3 sequence: CASIKLTDTQYF. The CDR3 DNA is TGTGCCAGCATCAAACTCACAGATACGCAGTATTTT.

V is TRBV15 and J is TRBJ2-5; no clear D. From germline, CDR1 is LNHNV and CDR2 YYDKDF (reference sequence). This CDR3 comprises 14 residues. V lost 0 bases and J lost 9, with 14 bases in between. CDR3 coding DNA: TGTGCCACCAGCAGAGATGGTAGGATGAGGCCCCAGTACTTC. Its protein product is CATSRDGRMRPQYF.

V is TRBV5-6 and J is TRBJ2-5; 8 bases fit TRBD1. Unmatched junction bases numbered 6, after V lost 1 base and J lost 1 base. The germline CDR1 and CDR2 sequences are SGHDT and YYEEEE. The CDR3 runs to 16 residues. The CDR3, as DNA: TGTGCCAGCAGCTTGCTGGGACAGGAGCTCCAAGAGACCCAGTACTTC. Its translation: CASSLLGQELQETQYF.

Many counts were recorded for this clonotype. This chain joins TRBV7-3 and TRBJ2-3, with 7 bases lining up with TRBD2. Germline V gives CDR1 SGHTA, CDR2 FQGTGA. This CDR3 has 16 amino acids. Trimming cost V 2 bases and J 4 bases; bases outside gene matches: 9. CDR3 sequence (DNA): TGTGCCAGCAGCTTACAAGCGGGGCCTATCTCAGATACGCAGTATTTT. It codes for CASSLQAGPISDTQYF.

This clonotype was seen a handful of times. The chain has TRBV6-1 and TRBJ2-3; no firm D call. Between the trimmed V and J ends, which lost 2 bases and 0 bases, there was a span of 6 bases. The V gene's germline CDR1 is MNHNS and CDR2 SASEGT. This CDR3 spans 14 amino acids. The CDR3 DNA is TGTGCCAGCAGTGAAATACAGAGCACAGATACGCAGTATTTT. Translated: CASSEIQSTDTQYF.

This chain connects TRBV4-2 to TRBJ2-5; D unclear. Germline V gene lookup returns CDR1 LGHNA and CDR2 YNFKEQ. CDR3 length: 15 residues. With 0 bases removed from V and 0 bases from J, the gap between germline ends came to 8 bases. The CDR3 nucleotides read TGTGCCAGCAGCCAAGATCATCTGTACCAAGAGACCCAGTACTTC. Translated, it gives CASSQDHLYQETQYF.

This clonotype was seen ten or more times. This chain joins TRBV11-2 and TRBJ2-3; 10 bases align to TRBD2. Trimming took 3 bases from V and 6 from J; bases not matched to a gene: 3. CDR3 length equals 14 residues. Germline V CDR1 and CDR2: SGHAT, FQNNGV. Written as DNA, the CDR3 is TGTGCCAGCAGCTTCGCAGCGGGGGGGGATACGCAGTATTTT. Protein sequence: CASSFAAGGDTQYF. The full variable domain, completed using reference TRBV11-2 and TRBJ2-3, is EAGVAQSPRYKIIEKRQSVAFWCNPISGHATLYWYQQILGQGPKLLIQFQNNGVVDDSQLPKDRFSAERLKGVDSTLKIQPAKLEDSAVYLCASSFAAGGDTQYFGPGTRLTVL.

The CDR3 region is CASSVNWIDNYGYTF. The CDR3 DNA reads TGTGCCAGCAGCGTAAATTGGATCGACAACTATGGCTACACCTTC. V gene TRBV9 combines with J gene TRBJ1-2; no reliable D call. This CDR3 spans 15 amino acids. Germline CDR1 reads SGDLS; CDR2 reads YYNGEE. Trimming took off 1 base at V and 2 bases at J, with 12 bases between the two ends.

This clonotype was seen a few times. This rearrangement joins TRBV9 to TRBJ2-1; no clear D gene. The CDR3 length is 16 residues. V dropped 1 base and J dropped 2 bases, with 13 bases sitting between them. Germline values: CDR1 SGDLS, CDR2 YYNGEE. The CDR3 region has the DNA TGTGCCAGCAGCGTAACTGGCGGTAAACCCTACAATGAGCAGTTCTTC. It encodes CASSVTGGKPYNEQFF.

Regarding this clonotype: Because the CDR3's place on the DNA is in doubt, the DNA is left out and the CDR3 is given as listed by TCRdb. The rearrangement links TRBV20-1 to TRBJ2-5. Germline V gene data show CDR1 as DFQATT and CDR2 as SNEGSKA (reference sequence). The CDR3 is 12 amino acids long, termini counted. The CDR3 loop reads CSTSETSYEQYF.

This clonotype has a handful of counts. In nucleotides, the CDR3 is TGTGCCAGCAGCCAAGGACTAGCGGGGATCAACAATGAGCAGTTCTTC. Translating it yields CASSQGLAGINNEQFF. The chain carries TRBV6-6 and TRBJ2-1; 12 bases align to TRBD2. The CDR3 sequence is 16 residues long. Germline V CDR1 and CDR2: MNHNY, SVGAGI (reference sequence). With V trimmed by 6 bases and J by 5 bases, 8 bases remained unmatched.

This chain links TRBV7-9 with TRBJ2-1; tentatively, D is TRBD1 (5 bases). V was trimmed by 5 bases and J by 6 bases, leaving 11 bases between them. CDR1 and CDR2 from the germline V gene are SEHNR and FQNEAQ (reference sequence). This CDR3 contains 13 residues. The CDR3 DNA reads as TGTGCCAGCAGCGTTAATCAGGGCAATGAGCAGTTCTTC. It encodes CASSVNQGNEQFF. Full variable domain (remainder filled in from reference TRBV7-9 and TRBJ2-1): DTGVSQNPRHKITKRGQNVTFRCDPISEHNRLYWYRQTLGQGPEFLTYFQNEAQLEKSRLLSDRFSAERPKGSFSTLEIQRTEQGDSAMYLCASSVNQGNEQFFGPGTRLTVL.